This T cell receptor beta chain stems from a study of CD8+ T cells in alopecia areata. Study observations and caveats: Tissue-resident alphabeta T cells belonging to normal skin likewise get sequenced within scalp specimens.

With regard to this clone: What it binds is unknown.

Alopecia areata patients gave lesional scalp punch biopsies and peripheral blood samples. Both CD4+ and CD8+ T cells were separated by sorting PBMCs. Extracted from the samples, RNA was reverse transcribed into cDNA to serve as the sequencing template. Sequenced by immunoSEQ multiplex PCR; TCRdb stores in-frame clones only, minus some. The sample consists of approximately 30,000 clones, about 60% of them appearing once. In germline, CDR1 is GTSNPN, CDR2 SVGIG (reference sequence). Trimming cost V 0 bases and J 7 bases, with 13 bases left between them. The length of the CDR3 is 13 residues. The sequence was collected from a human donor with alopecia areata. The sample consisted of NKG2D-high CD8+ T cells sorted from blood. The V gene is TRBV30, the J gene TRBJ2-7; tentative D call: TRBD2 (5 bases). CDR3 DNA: TGTGCCTGGAGTGTCCTAGCAGGTTCAGAGCAGTACTTC. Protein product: CAWSVLAGSEQYF.